These T cell receptor beta chains were read from a single sample in a study of breast tumors, draining lymph nodes, adjacent tissues. TCRdb re-analysed the multiplex PCR reads in MiXCR, keeping a single row per CDR3 protein. The sample carries about 300,000 distinct CDR3 sequences, under 35% recorded once. Sequences were obtained from axillary lymph node tissue. These receptors originate from a female donor with breast cancer. Some clones in this sample may be carry-over from other donors' samples. The CDR3 runs from the conserved cysteine through the conserved F or W. Fields, in order: V gene, D gene, clone size, J gene, CDR3 protein, CDR3 DNA. D genes are given only for firm matches. Expanded clones get a size class; other rows say once, few or many, or leave the size out.

TRBV19,TRBD1,few,TRBJ2-4,CASSTGGKTKNIQYF,TGTGCCAGTAGTACAGGGGGCAAGACCAAAAACATTCAGTACTTC
TRBV10-3,NA,NA,TRBJ2-2,CASSDPGRGLFF,TGTGCCAGCAGTGACCCGGGCAGGGGGCTGTTTTTT
TRBV19,TRBD2,many,TRBJ2-6,CASSREGQRIGSGANVLTF,TGTGCCAGTAGTAGGGAGGGGCAGCGGATAGGCTCTGGGGCCAACGTCCTGACTTTC
TRBV20-1,TRBD2,NA,TRBJ2-3,CSARDRGSGSSTDTQYF,TGCAGTGCTAGAGATCGGGGTAGCGGGAGTAGCACAGATACGCAGTATTTT
TRBV10-3,TRBD1,NA,TRBJ1-3,CAWNRDRGDGNTIYF,TGTGCCTGGAACCGGGACAGAGGTGACGGAAACACCATATATTTT
TRBV10-3,NA,many,TRBJ2-1,CAIKSGQDNEQFF,TGTGCCATCAAAAGCGGCCAGGACAATGAGCAGTTCTTC
TRBV19,NA,many,TRBJ2-3,CASKLDRLAGYGADTQYF,TGTGCCAGTAAACTTGATAGGCTCGCCGGGTATGGAGCAGATACGCAGTATTTT
TRBV5-5,NA,many,TRBJ1-2,CASSLTLGRNYGYTF,TGTGCCAGCAGCTTGACCCTCGGGAGGAACTATGGCTACACCTTC
TRBV20-1,TRBD1,NA,TRBJ1-2,CSAPGQGINYGYTF,TGCAGTGCTCCCGGACAGGGGATCAACTATGGCTACACCTTC
TRBV5-6,NA,few,TRBJ2-3,CASSRAISTDTQYF,TGTGCCAGCAGTAGAGCAATTAGCACAGATACGCAGTATTTT
TRBV12-3/TRBV12-4,NA,NA,TRBJ1-5,CASSPSGQPQHF,TGTGCCAGCAGTCCTTCCGGGCAGCCCCAGCATTTT
TRBV10-1,NA,many,TRBJ2-3,CASSVLGADTQYF,TGCGCCAGCAGTGTACTAGGCGCAGATACGCAGTATTTT
TRBV24-1,NA,many,TRBJ2-1,CATSGVEFSYNEQFF,TGTGCCACCAGTGGAGTCGAGTTCTCCTACAATGAGCAGTTCTTC
TRBV20-1,TRBD1,few,TRBJ1-5,CSARDSRTGANQPQHF,TGCAGTGCTAGAGATTCTAGGACAGGGGCCAATCAGCCCCAGCATTTT
TRBV6-6,TRBD1,many,TRBJ2-7,CASSFAGQGAYEQYF,TGTGCCAGCAGTTTTGCGGGACAGGGTGCCTACGAGCAGTACTTC
TRBV10-3,TRBD1,NA,TRBJ2-7,CAISGNSQDPGTGMYF,TGTGCCATCAGTGGGAACAGCCAAGACCCCGGGACAGGGATGTACTTC
TRBV2,NA,many,TRBJ2-2,CASGKGFRNTGELFF,TGTGCCAGTGGAAAGGGGTTCCGCAACACCGGGGAGCTGTTTTTT
TRBV2,NA,few,TRBJ1-1,CASRRRGMNTEAFF,TGTGCCAGCAGGCGACGGGGGATGAACACTGAAGCTTTCTTT
TRBV20-1,NA,NA,TRBJ1-5,CSAGGLAGGPQHF,TGCAGTGCTGGAGGACTAGCGGGTGGGCCCCAGCATTTT
TRBV7-2,NA,many,TRBJ1-2,CASSTAPGSYGYTF,TGTGCCAGCAGCACCGCCCCGGGATCGTATGGCTACACCTTC
TRBV20-1,NA,many,TRBJ1-2,CSARSGYGYTF,TGCAGTGCTAGGTCCGGTTATGGCTACACCTTC
TRBV24-1,TRBD2,many,TRBJ2-2,CATMTSGVNTGELFF,TGTGCCACCATGACTAGCGGAGTAAACACCGGGGAGCTGTTTTTT
TRBV11-3,NA,NA,TRBJ2-7,CASTGSGSSEQYF,TGTGCCAGCACCGGCAGTGGCTCCTCCGAGCAGTACTTC
TRBV7-9,NA,many,TRBJ2-1,CAIHPVAPGRRSSYNEQFF,TGTGCCATCCACCCCGTTGCCCCGGGACGTCGGAGCTCCTACAATGAGCAGTTCTTC
TRBV19,NA,NA,TRBJ1-1,CASMGGYTEAFF,TGTGCCAGTATGGGGGGGTACACTGAAGCTTTCTTT
TRBV5-6,TRBD2,many,TRBJ2-1,CASSFQLTSGSLFSGQFF,TGTGCCAGCAGCTTTCAGTTGACTAGCGGGAGTCTTTTCTCGGGGCAGTTCTTC
TRBV6-4,NA,few,TRBJ1-4,CASSHGGGLLSATNEKLFF,TGTGCCAGCAGTCACGGGGGGGGCTTACTCTCCGCAACTAATGAAAAACTGTTTTTT
TRBV5-1,TRBD1,NA,TRBJ1-1,CASSVQGGGTEAFF,TGCGCCAGCAGCGTACAGGGGGGAGGGACTGAAGCTTTCTTT
TRBV11-2,TRBD1,NA,TRBJ2-5,CASSKTGGAETQYF,TGTGCCAGCAGCAAGACAGGGGGTGCGGAGACCCAGTACTTC
TRBV5-1,TRBD1,many,TRBJ2-1,CASSRGDRGNEQFF,TGCGCCAGCAGCCGGGGGGACAGGGGGAATGAGCAGTTCTTC
TRBV11-2,TRBD1,NA,TRBJ2-1,CASSRDRGAYSEQFF,TGTGCCAGCAGTCGCGACAGGGGGGCCTACAGTGAGCAGTTCTTC
TRBV7-9,TRBD1,many,TRBJ1-3,CATLRQGIPGNTIYF,TGTGCCACCCTAAGACAGGGGATACCTGGAAACACCATATATTTT
TRBV7-2,NA,many,TRBJ2-7,CASSATPASYEQYF,TGTGCCAGCAGCGCCACTCCAGCCTCCTACGAGCAGTACTTC
TRBV12-3/TRBV12-4,TRBD1,many,TRBJ1-3,CASSLGTGYDTIYF,TGTGCCAGCAGTTTAGGGACAGGGTACGACACCATATATTTT
TRBV7-6,TRBD2,NA,TRBJ2-1,CASSYGLAGKNNEQFF,TGTGCCAGCAGCTACGGACTAGCGGGAAAAAACAATGAGCAGTTCTTC
TRBV2,NA,many,TRBJ2-7,CASSEVTSSYEQYF,TGTGCCAGCAGTGAAGTCACTAGCTCCTACGAGCAGTACTTC
TRBV7-9,NA,NA,TRBJ1-1,CASSSSSQDTEAFF,TGTGCCAGCAGCTCGAGTTCACAGGACACTGAAGCTTTCTTT